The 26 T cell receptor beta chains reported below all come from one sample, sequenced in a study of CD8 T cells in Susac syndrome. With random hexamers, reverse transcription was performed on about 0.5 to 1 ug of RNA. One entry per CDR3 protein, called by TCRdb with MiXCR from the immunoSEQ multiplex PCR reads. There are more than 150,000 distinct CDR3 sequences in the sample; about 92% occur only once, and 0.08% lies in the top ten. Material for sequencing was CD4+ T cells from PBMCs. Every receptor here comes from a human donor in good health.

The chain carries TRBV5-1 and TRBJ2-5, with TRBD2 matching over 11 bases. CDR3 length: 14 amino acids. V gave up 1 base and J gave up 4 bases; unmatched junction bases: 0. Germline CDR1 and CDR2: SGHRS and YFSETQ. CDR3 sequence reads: CASSLTSGRETQYF. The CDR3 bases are TGCGCCAGCAGCTTGACTAGCGGGAGAGAGACCCAGTACTTC.

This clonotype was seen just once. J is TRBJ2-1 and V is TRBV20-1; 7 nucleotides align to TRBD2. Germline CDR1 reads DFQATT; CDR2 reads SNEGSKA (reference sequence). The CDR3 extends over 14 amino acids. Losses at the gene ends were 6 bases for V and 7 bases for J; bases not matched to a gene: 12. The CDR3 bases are TGCAGTGCCACGGATCTAGCGGAGCATAATGAGCAGTTCTTC. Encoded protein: CSATDLAEHNEQFF.

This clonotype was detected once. DNA of the CDR3: TGTGCCACTCAGGAGGGGACTAGCGGAACCATTTCTTACGAGCAGTACTTC. Its protein is CATQEGTSGTISYEQYF. The V gene is TRBV6-2 or TRBV6-3, the J gene TRBJ2-7; 11 positions agree with TRBD2. V shed 10 bases and J 4 bases; nucleotides not matched to a gene: 18. The CDR3 totals 17 residues. CDR1 is MNHEY and CDR2 is SVGEGT in the germline V gene.

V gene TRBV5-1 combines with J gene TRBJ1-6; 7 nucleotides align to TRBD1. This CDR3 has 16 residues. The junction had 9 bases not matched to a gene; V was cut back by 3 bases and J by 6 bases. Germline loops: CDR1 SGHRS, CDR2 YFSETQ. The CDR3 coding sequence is TGCGCCAGCAGCTGGTCCGGGACAGACTTTAATTCACCCCTCCACTTT. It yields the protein CASSWSGTDFNSPLHF.

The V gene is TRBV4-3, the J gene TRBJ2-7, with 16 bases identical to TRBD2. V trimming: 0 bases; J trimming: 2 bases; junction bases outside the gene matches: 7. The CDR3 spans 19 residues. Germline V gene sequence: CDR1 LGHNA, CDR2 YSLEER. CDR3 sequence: CASSQDLLGTSGGAYEQYF. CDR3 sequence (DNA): TGCGCCAGCAGCCAAGATCTGTTGGGGACTAGCGGGGGGGCCTACGAGCAGTACTTC.

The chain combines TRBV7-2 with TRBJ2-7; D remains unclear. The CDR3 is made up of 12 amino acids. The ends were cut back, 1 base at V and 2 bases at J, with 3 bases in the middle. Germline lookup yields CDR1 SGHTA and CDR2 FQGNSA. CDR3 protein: CASSLVPYEQYF. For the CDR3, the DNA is TGTGCCAGCAGCTTAGTCCCCTACGAGCAGTACTTC.

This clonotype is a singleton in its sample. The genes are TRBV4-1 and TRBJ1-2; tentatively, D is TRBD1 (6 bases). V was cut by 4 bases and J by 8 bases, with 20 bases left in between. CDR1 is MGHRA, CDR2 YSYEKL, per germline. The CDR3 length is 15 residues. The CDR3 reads CASSPQGRGFVGYTF. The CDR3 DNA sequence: TGCGCCAGCAGCCCCCAGGGGCGCGGGTTCGTAGGCTACACCTTC.

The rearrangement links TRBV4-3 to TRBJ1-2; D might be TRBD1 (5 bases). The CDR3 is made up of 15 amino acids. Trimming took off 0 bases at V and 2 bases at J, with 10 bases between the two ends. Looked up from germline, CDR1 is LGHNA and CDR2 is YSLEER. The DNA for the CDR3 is TGCGCCAGCAGCCAAGATCTCTGGGGGAACTATGGCTACACCTTC. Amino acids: CASSQDLWGNYGYTF.

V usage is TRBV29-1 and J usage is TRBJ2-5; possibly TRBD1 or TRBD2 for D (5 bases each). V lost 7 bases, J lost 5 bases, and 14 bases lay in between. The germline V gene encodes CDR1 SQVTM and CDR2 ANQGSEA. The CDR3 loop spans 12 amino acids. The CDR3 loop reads CSGGTPRETQYF. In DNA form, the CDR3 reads TGCAGCGGTGGGACCCCACGGGAGACCCAGTACTTC.

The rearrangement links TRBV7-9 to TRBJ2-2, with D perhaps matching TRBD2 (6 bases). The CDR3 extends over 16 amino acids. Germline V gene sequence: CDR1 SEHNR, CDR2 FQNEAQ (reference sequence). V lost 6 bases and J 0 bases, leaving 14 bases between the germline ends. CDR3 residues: CASSSHGTSNTGELFF. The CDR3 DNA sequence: TGTGCCAGCAGTTCTCACGGGACTTCGAACACCGGGGAGCTGTTTTTT.

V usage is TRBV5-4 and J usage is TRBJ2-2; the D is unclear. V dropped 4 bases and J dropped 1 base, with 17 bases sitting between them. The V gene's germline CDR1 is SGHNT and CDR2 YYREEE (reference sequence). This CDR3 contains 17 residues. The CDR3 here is CASSPTRQRLNTGELFF. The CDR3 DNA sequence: TGTGCCAGCAGCCCAACCCGACAAAGGCTGAACACCGGGGAGCTGTTTTTT.

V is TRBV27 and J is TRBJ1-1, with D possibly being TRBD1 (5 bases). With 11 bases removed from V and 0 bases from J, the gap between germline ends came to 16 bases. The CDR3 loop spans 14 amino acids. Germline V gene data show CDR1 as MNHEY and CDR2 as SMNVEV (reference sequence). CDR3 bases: TGTGCCTCAGGGCTAATTCTCATGAACACTGAAGCTTTCTTT. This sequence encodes CASGLILMNTEAFF.

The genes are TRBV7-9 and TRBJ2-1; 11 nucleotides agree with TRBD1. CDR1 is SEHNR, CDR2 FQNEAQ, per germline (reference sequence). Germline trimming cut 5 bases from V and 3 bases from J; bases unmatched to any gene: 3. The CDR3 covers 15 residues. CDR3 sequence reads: CASSRGQGGYNEQFF. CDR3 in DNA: TGTGCCAGCAGCCGGGGACAGGGGGGCTACAATGAGCAGTTCTTC.

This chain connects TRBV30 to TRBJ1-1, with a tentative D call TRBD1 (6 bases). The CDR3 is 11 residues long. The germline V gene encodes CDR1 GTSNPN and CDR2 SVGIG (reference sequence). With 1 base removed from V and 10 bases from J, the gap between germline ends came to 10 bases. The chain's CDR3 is CAWSEGGRAFF. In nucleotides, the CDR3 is TGTGCCTGGAGTGAAGGGGGAAGAGCTTTCTTT.

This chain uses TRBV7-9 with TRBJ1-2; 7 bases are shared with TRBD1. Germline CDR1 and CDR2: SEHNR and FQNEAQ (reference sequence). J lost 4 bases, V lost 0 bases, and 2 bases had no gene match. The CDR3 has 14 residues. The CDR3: CASSLAYRGYGYTF. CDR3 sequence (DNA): TGTGCCAGCAGCTTAGCCTACAGGGGCTATGGCTACACCTTC. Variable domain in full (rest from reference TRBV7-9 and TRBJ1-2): DTGVSQNPRHKITKRGQNVTFRCDPISEHNRLYWYRQTLGQGPEFLTYFQNEAQLEKSRLLSDRFSAERPKGSFSTLEIQRTEQGDSAMYLCASSLAYRGYGYTFGSGTRLTVV.

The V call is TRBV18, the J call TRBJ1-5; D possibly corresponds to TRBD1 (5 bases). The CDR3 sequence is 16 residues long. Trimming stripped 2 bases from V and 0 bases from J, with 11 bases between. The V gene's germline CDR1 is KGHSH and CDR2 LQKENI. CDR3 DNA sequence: TGTGCCAGCTCACCAGGGGAGGGGTCTAGCAATCAGCCCCAGCATTTT. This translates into CASSPGEGSSNQPQHF. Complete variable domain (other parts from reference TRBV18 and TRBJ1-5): NAGVMQNPRHLVRRRGQEARLRCSPMKGHSHVYWYRQLPEEGLKFMVYLQKENIIDESGMPKERFSAEFPKEGPSILRIQQVVRGDSAAYFCASSPGEGSSNQPQHFGDGTRLSIL.

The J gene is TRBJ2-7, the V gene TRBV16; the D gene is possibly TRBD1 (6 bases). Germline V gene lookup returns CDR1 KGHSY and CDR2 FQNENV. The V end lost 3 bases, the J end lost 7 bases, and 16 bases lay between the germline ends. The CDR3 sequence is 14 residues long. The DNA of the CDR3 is TGTGCCAGCAGCCAGCACAGGGTTGTTTGGGAGCAGTACTTC. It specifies CASSQHRVVWEQYF.

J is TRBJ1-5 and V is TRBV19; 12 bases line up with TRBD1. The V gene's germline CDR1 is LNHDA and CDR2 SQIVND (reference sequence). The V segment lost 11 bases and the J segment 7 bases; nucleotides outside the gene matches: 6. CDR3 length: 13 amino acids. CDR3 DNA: TGTGCCGGGACAGGGGGCCCCAGGCAGCCCCAGCATTTT. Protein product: CAGTGGPRQPQHF.

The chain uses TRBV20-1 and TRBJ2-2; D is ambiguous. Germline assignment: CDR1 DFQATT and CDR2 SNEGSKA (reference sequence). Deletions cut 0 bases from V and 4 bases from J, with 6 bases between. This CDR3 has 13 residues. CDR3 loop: CSARDTATGELFF. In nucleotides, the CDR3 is TGCAGTGCTAGAGATACAGCCACCGGGGAGCTGTTTTTT.

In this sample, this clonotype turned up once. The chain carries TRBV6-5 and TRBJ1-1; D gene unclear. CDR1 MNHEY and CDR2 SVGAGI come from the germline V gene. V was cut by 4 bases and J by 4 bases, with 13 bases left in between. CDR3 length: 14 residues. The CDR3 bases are TGTGCCAGCAGTTCCGCCGGGTCGGCCACTGAAGCTTTCTTT. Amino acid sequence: CASSSAGSATEAFF.

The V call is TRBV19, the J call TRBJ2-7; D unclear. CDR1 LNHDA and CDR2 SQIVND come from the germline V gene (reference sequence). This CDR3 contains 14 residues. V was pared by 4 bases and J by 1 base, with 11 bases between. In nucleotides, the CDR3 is TGTGCCAGTAGTAATTATCAGGATTCCTACGAGCAGTACTTC. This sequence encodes CASSNYQDSYEQYF.

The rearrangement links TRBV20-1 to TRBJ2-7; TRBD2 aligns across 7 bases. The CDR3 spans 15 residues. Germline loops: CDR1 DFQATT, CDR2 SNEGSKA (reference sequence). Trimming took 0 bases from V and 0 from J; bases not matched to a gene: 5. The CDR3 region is CSARDIAGSSYEQYF. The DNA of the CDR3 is TGCAGTGCTAGAGACATAGCGGGCAGCTCCTACGAGCAGTACTTC.

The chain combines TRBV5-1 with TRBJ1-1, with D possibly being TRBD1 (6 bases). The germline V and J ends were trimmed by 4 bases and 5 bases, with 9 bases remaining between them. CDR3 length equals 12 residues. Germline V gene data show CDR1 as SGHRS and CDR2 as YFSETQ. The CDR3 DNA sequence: TGCGCCAGCAGCCTGGACAGAACTGAAGCTTTCTTT. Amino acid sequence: CASSLDRTEAFF.

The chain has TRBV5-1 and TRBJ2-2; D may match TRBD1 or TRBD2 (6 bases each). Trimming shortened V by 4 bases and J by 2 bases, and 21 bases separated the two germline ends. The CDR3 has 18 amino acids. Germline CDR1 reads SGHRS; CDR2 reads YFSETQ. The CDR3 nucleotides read TGCGCCAGCAGCAGGAGGGACACCGAGGGGGTCAACACCGGGGAGCTGTTTTTT. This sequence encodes CASSRRDTEGVNTGELFF.

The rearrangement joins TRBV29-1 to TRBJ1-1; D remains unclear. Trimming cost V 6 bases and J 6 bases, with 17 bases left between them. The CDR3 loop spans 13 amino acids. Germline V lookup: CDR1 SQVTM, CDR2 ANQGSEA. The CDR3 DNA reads TGCAGCGTGAGTGCGGGAGGCGCATCTGAAGCTTTCTTT. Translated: CSVSAGGASEAFF.

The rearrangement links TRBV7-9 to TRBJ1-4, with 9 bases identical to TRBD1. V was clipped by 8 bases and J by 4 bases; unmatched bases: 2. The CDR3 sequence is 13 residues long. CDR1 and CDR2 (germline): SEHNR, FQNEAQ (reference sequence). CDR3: CASLDRGNEKLFF. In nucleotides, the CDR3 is TGTGCCAGCTTGGACAGGGGTAATGAAAAACTGTTTTTT. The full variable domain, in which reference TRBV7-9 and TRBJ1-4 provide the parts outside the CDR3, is DTGVSQNPRHKITKRGQNVTFRCDPISEHNRLYWYRQTLGQGPEFLTYFQNEAQLEKSRLLSDRFSAERPKGSFSTLEIQRTEQGDSAMYLCASLDRGNEKLFFGSGTQLSVL.